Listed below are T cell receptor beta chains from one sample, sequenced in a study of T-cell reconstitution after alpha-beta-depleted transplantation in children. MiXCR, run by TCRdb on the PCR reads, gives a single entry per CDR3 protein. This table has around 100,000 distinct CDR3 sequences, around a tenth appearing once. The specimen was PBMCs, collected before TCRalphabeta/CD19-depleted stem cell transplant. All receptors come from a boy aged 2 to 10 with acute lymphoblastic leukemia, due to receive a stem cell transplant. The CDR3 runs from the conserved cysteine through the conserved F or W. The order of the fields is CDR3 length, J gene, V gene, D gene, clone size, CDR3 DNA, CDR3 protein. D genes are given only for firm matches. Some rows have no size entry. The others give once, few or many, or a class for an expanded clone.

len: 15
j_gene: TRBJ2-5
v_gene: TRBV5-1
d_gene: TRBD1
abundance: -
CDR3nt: TGCGCCAGCAGCCCCCGGGACAGAGACCAAGAGACCCAGTACTTC
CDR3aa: CASSPRDRDQETQYF

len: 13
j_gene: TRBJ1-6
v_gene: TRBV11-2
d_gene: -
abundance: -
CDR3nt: TGTGCCAGCAGCTTAGTGGTCCGGGATCCCCTCCACTTT
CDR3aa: CASSLVVRDPLHF

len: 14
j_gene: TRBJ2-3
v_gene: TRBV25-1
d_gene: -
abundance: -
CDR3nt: TGTGCCAGCACAGGGGGGCTTTCCACAGATACGCAGTATTTT
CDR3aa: CASTGGLSTDTQYF

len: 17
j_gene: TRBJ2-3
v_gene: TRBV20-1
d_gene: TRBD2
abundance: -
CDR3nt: TGCAGTGCTAGATGGAGAAGGCTAGCGGGAGCCACAGATACGCAGTATTTT
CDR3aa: CSARWRRLAGATDTQYF

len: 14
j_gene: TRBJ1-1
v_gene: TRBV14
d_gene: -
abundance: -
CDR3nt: TGTGCCAGCAGCCAAGATACCCTACGGACTGAAGCTTTCTTT
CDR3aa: CASSQDTLRTEAFF

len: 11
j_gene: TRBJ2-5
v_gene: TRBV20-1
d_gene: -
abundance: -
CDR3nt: TGCAGTGCTTCTAAGAAAGAGACCCAGTACTTC
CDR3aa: CSASKKETQYF

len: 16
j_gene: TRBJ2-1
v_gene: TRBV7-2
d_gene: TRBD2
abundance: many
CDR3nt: TGTGCCAGCAGCCCGGCCGCCGGGACTAGCTACAATGAGCAGTTCTTC
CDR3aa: CASSPAAGTSYNEQFF

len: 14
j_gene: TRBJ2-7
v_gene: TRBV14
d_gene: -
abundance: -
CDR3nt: TGTGCCAGCAGCCAAGTGGCCGCGGTCTACGAGCAGTACTTC
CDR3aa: CASSQVAAVYEQYF

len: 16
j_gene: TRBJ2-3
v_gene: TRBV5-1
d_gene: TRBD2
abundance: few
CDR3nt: TGCGCCAGCAGCCCCATCCCGGGAGGGCTTAAAGATACGCAGTATTTT
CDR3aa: CASSPIPGGLKDTQYF

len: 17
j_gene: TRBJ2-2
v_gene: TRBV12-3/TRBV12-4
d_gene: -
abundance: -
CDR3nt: TGTGCCATCAGTTTTGTTGTTGGGGGAGTGAACACCGGGGAGCTGTTTTTT
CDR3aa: CAISFVVGGVNTGELFF

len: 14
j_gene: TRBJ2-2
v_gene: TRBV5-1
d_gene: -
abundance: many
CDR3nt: TGCGCCAGCAGCCCACGGCAGGGTACCGGGGAGCTGTTTTTT
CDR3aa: CASSPRQGTGELFF

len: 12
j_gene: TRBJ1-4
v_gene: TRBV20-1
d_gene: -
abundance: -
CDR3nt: TGCAGTGCTAGAGTGGGGACCACGGAACCAGTTTTT
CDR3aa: CSARVGTTEPVF

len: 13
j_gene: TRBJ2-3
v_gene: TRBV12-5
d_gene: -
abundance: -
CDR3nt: TGTGCTAGTGGTTTGGTACTCTCCGATACGCAGTATTTT
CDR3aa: CASGLVLSDTQYF

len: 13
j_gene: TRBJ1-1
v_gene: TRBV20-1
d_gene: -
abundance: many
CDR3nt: TGCAGTCCCCCAGGGTTTTCGAACACTGAAGCTTTCTTT
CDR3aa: CSPPGFSNTEAFF

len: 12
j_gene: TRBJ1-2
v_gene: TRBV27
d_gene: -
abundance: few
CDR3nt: TGTGCCAGCAGTTCGGCGGGGTGGCTATGGCTCTTC
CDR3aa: CASSSAGWLWLF

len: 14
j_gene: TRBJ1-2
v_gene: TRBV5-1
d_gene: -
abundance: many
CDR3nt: TGCGCCAGCAGCTTGGAGGCCGTACAATATGGCTACACCTTC
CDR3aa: CASSLEAVQYGYTF

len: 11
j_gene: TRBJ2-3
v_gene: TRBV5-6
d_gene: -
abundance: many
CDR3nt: TGTGCCAGCAGCTATACAGATACGCAGTATTTT
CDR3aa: CASSYTDTQYF

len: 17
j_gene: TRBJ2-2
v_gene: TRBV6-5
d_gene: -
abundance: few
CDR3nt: TGTGCCAGCAGTTACTCGAGGTCTAGCATCTACACCGGGGAGCTGTTTTTT
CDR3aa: CASSYSRSSIYTGELFF

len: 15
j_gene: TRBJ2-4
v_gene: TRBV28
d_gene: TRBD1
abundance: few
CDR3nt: TGTGCCAGCAGTTTAGGGCCAGGGGGTTTTAACATTCAGTACTTC
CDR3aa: CASSLGPGGFNIQYF

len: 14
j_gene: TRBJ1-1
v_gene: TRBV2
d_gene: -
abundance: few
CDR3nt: TGTGCCAGCAGTCCACAGGGCTTGAGGGCTGAAGCTTTCTTT
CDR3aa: CASSPQGLRAEAFF

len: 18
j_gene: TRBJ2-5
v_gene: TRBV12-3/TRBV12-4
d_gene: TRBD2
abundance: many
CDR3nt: TGTGCCAGCGAAATCTGTAGCGGGCCAACACGACTCCAAGAGACCCAGTACTTC
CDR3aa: CASEICSGPTRLQETQYF

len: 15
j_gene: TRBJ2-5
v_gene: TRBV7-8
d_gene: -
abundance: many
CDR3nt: TGTGCCAGCAGCTTAAGGGCAGTTTTGCAAGAGACCCAGTACTTC
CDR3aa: CASSLRAVLQETQYF

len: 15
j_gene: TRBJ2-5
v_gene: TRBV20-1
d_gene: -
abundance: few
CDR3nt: TGCAGTGCCAATCCCTTGGGGGGACCGCAAGAGACCCAGTACTTC
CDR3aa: CSANPLGGPQETQYF

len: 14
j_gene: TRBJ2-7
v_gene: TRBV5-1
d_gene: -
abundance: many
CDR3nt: TGCGCCAGCAGCTTGGAACGGATCCCTGGGGAGCAGTACTTC
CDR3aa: CASSLERIPGEQYF

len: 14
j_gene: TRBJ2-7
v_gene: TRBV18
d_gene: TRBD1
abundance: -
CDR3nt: TGTGCCAGCTCGGCCGGACAGGGGGCCTACGAGCAGTACTTC
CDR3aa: CASSAGQGAYEQYF

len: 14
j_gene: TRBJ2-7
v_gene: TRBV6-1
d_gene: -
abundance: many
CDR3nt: TGTGCCAGCAGAGCTGTTTCAAGTACCTACGAGCAGTACTTC
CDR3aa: CASRAVSSTYEQYF

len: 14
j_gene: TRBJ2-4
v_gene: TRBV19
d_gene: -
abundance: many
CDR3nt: TGTGCCAGTAGTATAGACCAGGGAATAAACATTCAGTACTTC
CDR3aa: CASSIDQGINIQYF

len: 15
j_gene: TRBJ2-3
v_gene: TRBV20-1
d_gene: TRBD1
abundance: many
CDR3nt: TGCAGTGCTAGAGATCGGACAGGGGGGTTTTTAACGCAGTATTTT
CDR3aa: CSARDRTGGFLTQYF

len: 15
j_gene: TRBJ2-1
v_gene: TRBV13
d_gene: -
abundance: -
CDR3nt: TGTGCCAGCAGCTCCGGGGTGGGGTCCTACAATGAGCAGTTCTTC
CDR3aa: CASSSGVGSYNEQFF

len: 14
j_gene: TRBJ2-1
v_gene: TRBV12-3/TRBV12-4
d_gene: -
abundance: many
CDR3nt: TGTGCCAGCAGTCAGGGAAGCTCCTACAATGAGCAGTTCTTC
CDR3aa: CASSQGSSYNEQFF

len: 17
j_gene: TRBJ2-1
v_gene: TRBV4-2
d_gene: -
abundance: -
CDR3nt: TGTGCCAGCAGCCCAGACTGGGGAAGCGGGACATGGAATGAGCAGTTCTTC
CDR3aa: CASSPDWGSGTWNEQFF

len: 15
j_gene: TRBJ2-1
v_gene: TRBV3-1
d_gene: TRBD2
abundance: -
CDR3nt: TGTGCCAGCAGCTCCCCGGGACTAGCGGGAGTTAGGCAGTTCTTC
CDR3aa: CASSSPGLAGVRQFF

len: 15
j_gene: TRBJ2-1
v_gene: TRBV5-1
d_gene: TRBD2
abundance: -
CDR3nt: TGCGCCAGCAGCTGGGGACTAGCGGGAGGGGATGAGCAGTTCTTC
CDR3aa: CASSWGLAGGDEQFF

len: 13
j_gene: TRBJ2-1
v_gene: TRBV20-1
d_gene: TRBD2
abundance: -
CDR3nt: TGCAGTGCTCATAGCGGGCTTTACAATGAGCAGTTCTTC
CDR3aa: CSAHSGLYNEQFF

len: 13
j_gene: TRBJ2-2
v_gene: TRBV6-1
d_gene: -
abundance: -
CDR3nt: TGTGCCAGCAGGGACATTTGGACCGGGGAGCTGTTTTTT
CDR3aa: CASRDIWTGELFF

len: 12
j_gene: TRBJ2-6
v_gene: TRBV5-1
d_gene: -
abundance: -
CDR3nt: TGCGCCAGCAGCTTGGCCCTTACCGACCTGACTTTC
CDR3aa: CASSLALTDLTF

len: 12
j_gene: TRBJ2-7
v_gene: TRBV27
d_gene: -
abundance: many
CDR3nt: TGTGCCAGCAGTAGTTCCTATGGGGAGCAGTACTTC
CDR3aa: CASSSSYGEQYF

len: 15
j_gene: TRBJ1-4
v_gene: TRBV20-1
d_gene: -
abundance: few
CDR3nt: TGCAGTGCTAGAGGACCACACGCAACTAATGAAAAACTGTTTTTT
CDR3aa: CSARGPHATNEKLFF

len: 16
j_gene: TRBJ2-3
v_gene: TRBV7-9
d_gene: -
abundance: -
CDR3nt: TGTGCCAGCAGCTTCTTGCCGGCGGAGCTCACAGATACGCAGTATTTT
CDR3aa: CASSFLPAELTDTQYF

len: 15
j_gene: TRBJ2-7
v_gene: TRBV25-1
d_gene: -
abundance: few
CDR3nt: TGTGCCAGCAGTGAATCAAGAGCCCTCTCCTACGAGAAGTACTTC
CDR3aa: CASSESRALSYEKYF

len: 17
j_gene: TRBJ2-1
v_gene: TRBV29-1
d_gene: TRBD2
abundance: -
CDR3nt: TGCAGCGTTGAAGGATGGATTCCGGGACTACGAGGAAATGAGCAGTTCTTC
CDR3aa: CSVEGWIPGLRGNEQFF

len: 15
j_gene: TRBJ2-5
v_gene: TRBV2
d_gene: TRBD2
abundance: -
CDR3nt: TGTGCCAGCAAACTAGCGGGAGGTCGGCAAGAGACCCAGTACTTC
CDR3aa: CASKLAGGRQETQYF

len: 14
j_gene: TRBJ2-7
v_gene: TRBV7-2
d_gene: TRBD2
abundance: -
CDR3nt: TGTGCCAGCAGCCCAGCCAGCGGGAGGATCGAGCAGTACTTC
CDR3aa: CASSPASGRIEQYF

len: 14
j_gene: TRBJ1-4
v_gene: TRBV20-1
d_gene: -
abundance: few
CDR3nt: TGCAGTGCTAGACGCGACAGGAGTAATGAAAAACTGTTTTTT
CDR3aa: CSARRDRSNEKLFF

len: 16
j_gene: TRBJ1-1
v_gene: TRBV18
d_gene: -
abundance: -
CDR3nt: TGTGCCAGCTTCTCACGCCCTCCAGGGGTGAACACTGAAGCTTTCTTT
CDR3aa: CASFSRPPGVNTEAFF

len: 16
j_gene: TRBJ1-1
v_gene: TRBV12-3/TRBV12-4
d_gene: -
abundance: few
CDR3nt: TGTGCCAGCAGTCCCCTGGCAGCCAGAGGAAACACTGAAGCTTTCTTT
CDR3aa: CASSPLAARGNTEAFF

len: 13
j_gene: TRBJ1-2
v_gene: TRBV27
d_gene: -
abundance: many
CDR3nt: TGTGCCAGCAGTTTAACCGGGGCCTATGGCTACACCTTC
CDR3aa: CASSLTGAYGYTF

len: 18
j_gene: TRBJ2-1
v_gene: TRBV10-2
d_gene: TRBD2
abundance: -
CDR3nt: TGCGCCAGCAGGACCCTGGGAGCGGGAGCAAGCTCCTACAATGAGCAGTTCTTC
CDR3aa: CASRTLGAGASSYNEQFF

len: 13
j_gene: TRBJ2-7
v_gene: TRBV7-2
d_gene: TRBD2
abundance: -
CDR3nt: TGTGCCAGCAGCCCGGGACTAGCTCGCGAGCAGTACTTC
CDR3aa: CASSPGLAREQYF

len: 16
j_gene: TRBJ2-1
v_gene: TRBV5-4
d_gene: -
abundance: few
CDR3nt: TGTGCCAGCAGCTTGCCCGGACGAGCGGCCTACAATGAGCAGTTCTTC
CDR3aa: CASSLPGRAAYNEQFF

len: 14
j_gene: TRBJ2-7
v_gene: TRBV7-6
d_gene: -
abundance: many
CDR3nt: TGTGCCAGCAGCTTTGGGCGGGGTCCCGGCGAGCAGTACTTC
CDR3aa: CASSFGRGPGEQYF

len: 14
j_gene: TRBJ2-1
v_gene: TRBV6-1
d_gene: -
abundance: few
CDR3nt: TGTGCCAGCAAACGTCAAAGCTCCTACAATGAGCAGTTCTTC
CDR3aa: CASKRQSSYNEQFF

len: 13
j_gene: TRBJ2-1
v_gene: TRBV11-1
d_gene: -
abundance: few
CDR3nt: TGTGCCAGCAGCGGGGCTAGCTACAATGAGCAGTTCTTC
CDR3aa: CASSGASYNEQFF

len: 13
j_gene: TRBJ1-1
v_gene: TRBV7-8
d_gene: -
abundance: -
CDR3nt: TGTGCCAGCAGCTTCGAGATGAACACTGAAGCTTTCTTT
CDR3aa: CASSFEMNTEAFF